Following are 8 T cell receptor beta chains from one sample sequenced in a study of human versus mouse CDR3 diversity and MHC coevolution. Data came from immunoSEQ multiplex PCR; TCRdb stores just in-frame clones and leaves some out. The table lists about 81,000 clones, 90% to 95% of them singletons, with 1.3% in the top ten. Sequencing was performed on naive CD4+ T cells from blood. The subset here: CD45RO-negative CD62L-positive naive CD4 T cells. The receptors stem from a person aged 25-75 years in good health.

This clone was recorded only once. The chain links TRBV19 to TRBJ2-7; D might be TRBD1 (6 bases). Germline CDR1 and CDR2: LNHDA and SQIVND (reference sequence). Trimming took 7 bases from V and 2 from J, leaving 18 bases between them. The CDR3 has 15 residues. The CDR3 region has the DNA TGTGCCAGTATGGGATCCAAGACAGGAGCCTACGAGCAGTACTTC. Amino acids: CASMGSKTGAYEQYF. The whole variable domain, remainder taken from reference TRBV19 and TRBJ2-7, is DGGITQSPKYLFRKEGQNVTLSCEQNLNHDAMYWYRQDPGQGLRLIYYSQIVNDFQKGDIAEGYSVSREKKESFPLTVTSAQKNPTAFYLCASMGSKTGAYEQYFGPGTRLTVT.

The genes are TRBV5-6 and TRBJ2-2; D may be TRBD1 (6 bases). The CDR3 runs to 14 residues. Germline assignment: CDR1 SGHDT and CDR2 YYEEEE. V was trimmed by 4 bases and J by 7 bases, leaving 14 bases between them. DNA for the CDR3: TGTGCCAGCAGCCTACAGGGCTCTCGCGGGGAGCTGTTTTTT. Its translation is CASSLQGSRGELFF.

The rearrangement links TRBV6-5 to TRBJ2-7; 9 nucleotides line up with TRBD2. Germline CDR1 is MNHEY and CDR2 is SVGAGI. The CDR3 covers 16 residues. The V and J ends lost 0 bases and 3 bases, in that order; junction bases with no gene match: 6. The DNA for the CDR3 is TGTGCCAGCAGTTACTCGAAGCGGGGGGCCATCTACGAGCAGTACTTC. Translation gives CASSYSKRGAIYEQYF.

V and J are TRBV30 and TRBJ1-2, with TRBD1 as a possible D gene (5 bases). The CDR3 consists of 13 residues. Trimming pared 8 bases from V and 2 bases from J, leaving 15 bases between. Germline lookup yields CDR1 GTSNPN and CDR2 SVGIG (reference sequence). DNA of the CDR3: TGTGCCGGGGGACTTATCTCAAACTATGGCTACACCTTC. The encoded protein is CAGGLISNYGYTF.

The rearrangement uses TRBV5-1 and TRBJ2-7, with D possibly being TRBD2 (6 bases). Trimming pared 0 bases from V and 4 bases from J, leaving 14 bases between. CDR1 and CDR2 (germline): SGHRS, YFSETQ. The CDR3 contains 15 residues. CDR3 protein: CASSLASGTPYEQYF. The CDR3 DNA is TGCGCCAGCAGCTTGGCTTCAGGGACTCCTTACGAGCAGTACTTC.

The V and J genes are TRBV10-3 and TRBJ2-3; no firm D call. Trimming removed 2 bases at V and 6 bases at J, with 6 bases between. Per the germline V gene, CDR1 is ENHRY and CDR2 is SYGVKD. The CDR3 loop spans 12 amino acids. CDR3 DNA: TGTGCCATCAGTGAGGGCCCGGATACGCAGTATTTT. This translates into CAISEGPDTQYF.

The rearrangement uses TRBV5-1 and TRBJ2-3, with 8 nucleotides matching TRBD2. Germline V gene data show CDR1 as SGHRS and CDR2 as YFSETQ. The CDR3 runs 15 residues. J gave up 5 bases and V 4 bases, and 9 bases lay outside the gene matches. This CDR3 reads CASSTAAGERDTQYF. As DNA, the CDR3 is TGCGCCAGCAGCACTGCAGCGGGAGAGAGAGATACGCAGTATTTT.

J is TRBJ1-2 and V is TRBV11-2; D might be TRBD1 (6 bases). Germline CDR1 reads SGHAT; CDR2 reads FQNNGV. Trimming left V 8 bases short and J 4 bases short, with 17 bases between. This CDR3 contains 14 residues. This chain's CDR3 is CASAPTQGFYGYTF. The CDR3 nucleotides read TGTGCCAGCGCCCCAACACAGGGATTCTATGGCTACACCTTC.